This note documents a single TCR beta chain sequence. Its antigen target is currently unknown. Base qualities are not provided; no much larger clone lies one nucleotide away. This sample is drawn from a study of blood T cell repertoires in COVID-19 (dated by TCRdb to about 2020). Turning to the overall study: Samples from collaborators originated in the United States, Italy and Spain and spanned both the acute and convalescent phases of COVID-19. The material from the prospective study consisted of cDNA or gDNA derived from T cells, B-cell-depleted T cells, or PBMCs. Deeply sampled blood TCRbeta repertoires from subjects exposed to, actively infected with, or recovered from COVID-19 were included in the dataset. A freely available public database, intended as a resource for researchers studying the immune response to SARS-CoV-2, is where the repertoires were released. Samples came from the ongoing ImmuneRACE study (first 160 participants) plus 1,254 subjects from 6 global collaborators. Sample metadata almost always included a de-identified subject ID, COVID-19 status, age in years and sex. HLA class I and class II types, where available, came from metadata supplied by the sample provider rather than from assay-based typing. General findings and caveats noted by the study authors: The quantity of clinical and demographic metadata differed by source and by participant and was supplied without curation.

One collaborating source in Seattle enrolled patients while the patients were actively infected and followed the patients over time throughout the course of disease. Each collaborating institution followed its own protocols to collect whole blood in K2EDTA tubes. Collaborator samples were shipped for TCRbeta analysis as frozen whole blood, isolated PBMCs, or DNA extracted from either sample type. TCRbeta CDR3 regions were amplified from genomic DNA by means of the immunoSEQ Assay, a bias-controlled multiplex PCR. Processing in the source paper ran as follows. Within the assay, amplification of reference gene primers was used to estimate how many nucleated cells each sample contained. Sequence reads were collapsed and filtered to measure the absolute abundance of every unique TCRbeta CDR3 rearrangement. For each sample, productive Simpson clonality was calculated as the square root of Simpson's diversity index across productive rearrangements. What TCRdb holds here is the immuneACCESS table cut down to in-frame rearrangements. Part of the clones is not present; checked against another copy, under half of the missing clones reflect an unresolved V gene, and the others are unexplained. V and J calls and clone size are as listed in that table; D and trimming were resolved from the DNA. The sample data list around 120,000 clones, and almost 90% of these were observed just once. The ten largest clones add up to 3.8% of the sample.

Via the germline V gene, CDR1 is ENHRY and CDR2 SYGVKD. The CDR3 holds 16 amino acids from the cysteine to the phenylalanine. Only the CDR3 portion is preserved as DNA: 48 bases, with reading frame beginning at the first base. For this chain, trimming is 2 bases at the V end and 1 base at the J end, and the number of junction bases without a gene match is 8. The source material was peripheral blood. This receptor was taken from a woman aged 60-75 years with COVID-19, enrolled during active disease. Recombination joined TRBV10-3 with TRBJ2-7, with TRBD1 matching 7 junction bases. The DNA sequence is as follows: TGTGCCATCAGTGAGCCTAAAGGGGGCCAGTCCTACGAGCAGTACTTC. It translates as CAISEPKGGQSYEQYF.